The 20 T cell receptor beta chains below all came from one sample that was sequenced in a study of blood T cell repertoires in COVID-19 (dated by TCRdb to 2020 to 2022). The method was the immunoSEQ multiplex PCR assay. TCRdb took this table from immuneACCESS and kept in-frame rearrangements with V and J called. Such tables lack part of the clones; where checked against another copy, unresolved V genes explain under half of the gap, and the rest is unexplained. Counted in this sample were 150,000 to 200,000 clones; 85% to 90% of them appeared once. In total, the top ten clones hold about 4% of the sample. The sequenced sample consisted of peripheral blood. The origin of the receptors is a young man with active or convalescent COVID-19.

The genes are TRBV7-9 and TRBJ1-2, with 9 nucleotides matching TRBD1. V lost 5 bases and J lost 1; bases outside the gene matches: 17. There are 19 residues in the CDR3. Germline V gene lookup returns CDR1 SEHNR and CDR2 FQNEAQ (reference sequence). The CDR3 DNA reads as TGTGCCAGCAGCCTAGGAGTGCTCCGGGACAGGGCCCTTAACTATGGCTACACCTTC. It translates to CASSLGVLRDRALNYGYTF. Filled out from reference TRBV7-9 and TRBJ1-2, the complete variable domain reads DTGVSQNPRHKITKRGQNVTFRCDPISEHNRLYWYRQTLGQGPEFLTYFQNEAQLEKSRLLSDRFSAERPKGSFSTLEIQRTEQGDSAMYLCASSLGVLRDRALNYGYTFGSGTRLTVV.

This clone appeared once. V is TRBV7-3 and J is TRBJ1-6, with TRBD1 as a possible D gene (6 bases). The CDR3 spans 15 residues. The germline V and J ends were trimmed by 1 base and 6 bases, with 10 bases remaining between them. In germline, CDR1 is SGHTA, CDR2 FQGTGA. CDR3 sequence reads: CASSLIRGGNSPLHF. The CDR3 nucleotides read TGTGCCAGCAGCTTAATTCGAGGGGGTAATTCACCCCTCCACTTT.

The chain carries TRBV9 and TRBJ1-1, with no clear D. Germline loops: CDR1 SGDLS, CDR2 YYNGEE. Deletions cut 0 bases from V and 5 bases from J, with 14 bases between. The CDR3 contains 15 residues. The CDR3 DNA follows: TGTGCCAGCAGCGTAGGTGCCTCGACGGGGACTGAAGCTTTCTTT. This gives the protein CASSVGASTGTEAFF. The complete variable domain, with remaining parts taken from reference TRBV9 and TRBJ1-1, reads DSGVTQTPKHLITATGQRVTLRCSPRSGDLSVYWYQQSLDQGLQFLIQYYNGEERAKGNILERFSAQQFPDLHSELNLSSLELGDSALYFCASSVGASTGTEAFFGQGTRLTVV.

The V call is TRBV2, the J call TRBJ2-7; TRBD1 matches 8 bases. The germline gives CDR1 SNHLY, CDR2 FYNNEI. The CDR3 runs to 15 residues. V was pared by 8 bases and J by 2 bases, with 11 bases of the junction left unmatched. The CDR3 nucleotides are TGTGCCAGCTGGGCGCAGGGGGCACAAACCTACGAGCAGTACTTC. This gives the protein CASWAQGAQTYEQYF.

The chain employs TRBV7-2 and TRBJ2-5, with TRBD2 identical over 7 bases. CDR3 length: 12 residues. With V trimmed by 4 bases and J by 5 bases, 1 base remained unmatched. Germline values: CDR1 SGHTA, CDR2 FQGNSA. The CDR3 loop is CASSSTSETQYF. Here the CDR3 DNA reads TGTGCCAGCAGCTCGACTAGCGAGACCCAGTACTTC.

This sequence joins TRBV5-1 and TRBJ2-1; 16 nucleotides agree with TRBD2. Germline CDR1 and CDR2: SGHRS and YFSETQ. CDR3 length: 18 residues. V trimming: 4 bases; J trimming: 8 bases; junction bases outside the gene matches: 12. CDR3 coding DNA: TGCGCCAGCAGCCCAGGGACTAGCGGGGGGGCTGGTATCGATGAGCAGTTCTTC. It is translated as CASSPGTSGGAGIDEQFF.

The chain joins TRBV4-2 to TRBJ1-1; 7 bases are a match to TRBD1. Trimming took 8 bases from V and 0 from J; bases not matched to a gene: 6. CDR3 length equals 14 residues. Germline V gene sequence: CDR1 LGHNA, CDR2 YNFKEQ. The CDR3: CASQGDSLNTEAFF. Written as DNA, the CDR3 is TGTGCCAGCCAAGGGGACAGCCTGAACACTGAAGCTTTCTTT.

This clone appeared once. The CDR3 is CASSFLAGVGQFF. The DNA of the CDR3 is TGTGCCAGCAGTTTTTTAGCGGGAGTTGGGCAGTTCTTC. The rearrangement links TRBV27 to TRBJ2-1; 9 bases match TRBD2. Unmatched junction bases numbered 6, after V lost 3 bases and J lost 12 bases. The CDR3 loop spans 13 amino acids. CDR1 MNHEY and CDR2 SMNVEV come from the germline V gene (reference sequence).

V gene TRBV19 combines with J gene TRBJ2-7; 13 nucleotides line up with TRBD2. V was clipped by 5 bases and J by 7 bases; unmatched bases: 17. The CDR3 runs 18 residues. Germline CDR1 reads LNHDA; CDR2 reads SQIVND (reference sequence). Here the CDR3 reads CASSVSPGLAGRLGEQYF. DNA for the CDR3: TGTGCCAGTAGTGTTTCACCGGGACTAGCGGGGCGGCTGGGGGAGCAGTACTTC.

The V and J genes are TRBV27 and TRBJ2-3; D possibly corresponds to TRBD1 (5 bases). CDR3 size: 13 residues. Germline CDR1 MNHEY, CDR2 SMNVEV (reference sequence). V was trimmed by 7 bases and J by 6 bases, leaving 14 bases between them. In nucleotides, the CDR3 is TGTGCCAGCACAGGTCAGGGTCTGGATACGCAGTATTTT. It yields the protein CASTGQGLDTQYF.

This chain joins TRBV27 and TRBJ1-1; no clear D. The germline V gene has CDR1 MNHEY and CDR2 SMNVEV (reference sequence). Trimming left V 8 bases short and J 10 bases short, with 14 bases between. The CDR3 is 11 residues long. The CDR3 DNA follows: TGTGCCAGCGCTATGGGAGTTAGAGCTTTCTTT. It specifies CASAMGVRAFF.

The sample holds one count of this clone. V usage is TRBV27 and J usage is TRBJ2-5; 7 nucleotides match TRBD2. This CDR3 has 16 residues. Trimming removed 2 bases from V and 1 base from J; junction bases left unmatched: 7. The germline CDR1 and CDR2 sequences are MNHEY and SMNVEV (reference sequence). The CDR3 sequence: CASSLRASGLQETQYF. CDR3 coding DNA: TGTGCCAGCAGTTTAAGGGCTAGCGGCCTCCAAGAGACCCAGTACTTC.

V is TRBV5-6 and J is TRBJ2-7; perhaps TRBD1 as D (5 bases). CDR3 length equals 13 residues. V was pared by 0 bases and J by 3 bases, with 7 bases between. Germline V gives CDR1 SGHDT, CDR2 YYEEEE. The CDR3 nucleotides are TGTGCCAGCAGCTTGGGACAGAACTACGAGCAGTACTTC. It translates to CASSLGQNYEQYF.

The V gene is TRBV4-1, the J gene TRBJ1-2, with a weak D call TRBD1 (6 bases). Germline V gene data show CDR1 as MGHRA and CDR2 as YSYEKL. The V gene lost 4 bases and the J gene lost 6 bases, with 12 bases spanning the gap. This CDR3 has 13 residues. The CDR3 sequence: CASSPRQANGYTF. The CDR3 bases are TGCGCCAGCAGCCCGCGACAGGCGAATGGCTACACCTTC.

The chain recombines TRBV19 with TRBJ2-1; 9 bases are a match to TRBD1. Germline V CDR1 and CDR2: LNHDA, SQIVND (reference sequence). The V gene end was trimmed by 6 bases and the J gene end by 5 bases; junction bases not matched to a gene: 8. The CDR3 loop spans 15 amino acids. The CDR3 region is CASRRTGEKNNEQFF. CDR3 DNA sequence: TGTGCCAGTAGAAGGACAGGGGAGAAGAACAATGAGCAGTTCTTC.

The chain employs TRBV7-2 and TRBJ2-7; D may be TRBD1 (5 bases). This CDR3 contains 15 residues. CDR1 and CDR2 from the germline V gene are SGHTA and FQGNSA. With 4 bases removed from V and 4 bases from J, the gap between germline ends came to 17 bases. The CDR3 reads CASSYGPNGAYEQYV. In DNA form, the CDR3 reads TGTGCCAGCAGCTATGGACCTAATGGGGCATACGAGCAGTACGTC.

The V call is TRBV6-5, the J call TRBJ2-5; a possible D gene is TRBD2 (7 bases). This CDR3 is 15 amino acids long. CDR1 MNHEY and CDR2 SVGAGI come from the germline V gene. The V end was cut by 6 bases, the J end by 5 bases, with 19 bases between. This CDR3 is CASSPLGGREETQYF. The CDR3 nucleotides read TGTGCCAGCAGCCCGCTGGGGGGGCGAGAGGAGACCCAGTACTTC.

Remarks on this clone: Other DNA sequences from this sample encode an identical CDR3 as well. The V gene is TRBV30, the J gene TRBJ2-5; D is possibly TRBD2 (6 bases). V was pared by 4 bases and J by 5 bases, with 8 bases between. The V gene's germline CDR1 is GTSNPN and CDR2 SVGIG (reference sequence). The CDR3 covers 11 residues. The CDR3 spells CAWTGGETQYF. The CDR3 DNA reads TGTGCCTGGACTGGGGGGGAGACCCAGTACTTC.

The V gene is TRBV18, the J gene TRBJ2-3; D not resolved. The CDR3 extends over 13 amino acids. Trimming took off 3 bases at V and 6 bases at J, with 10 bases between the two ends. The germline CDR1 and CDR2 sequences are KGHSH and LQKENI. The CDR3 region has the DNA TGTGCCAGCTCACCTGCGAGTAGTGATACGCAGTATTTT. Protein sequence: CASSPASSDTQYF.

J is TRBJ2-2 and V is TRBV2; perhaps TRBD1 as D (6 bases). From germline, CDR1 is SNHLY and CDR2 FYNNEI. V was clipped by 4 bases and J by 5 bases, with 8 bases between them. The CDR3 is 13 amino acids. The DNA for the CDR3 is TGTGCCAGCAGTGTGCAGGGGACCGGGGAGCTGTTTTTT. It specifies CASSVQGTGELFF.